The present T cell receptor (beta chain) was sequenced within a study of blood T cells in healthy people across ages. This clonotype appeared a few times. What it binds is unknown. Study results and caveats: Estimated diversity, derived from one million T cells, was regarded as an underestimate. Aged donors had fewer naive CD4+ cells and lower diversity than long-lived donors.

A J-beta primer mix and a sample-barcoded 5' primer were used in a second PCR of about 7 to 11 cycles. Each of the samples gave a minimum of 2.5 million paired-end reads that contained CDR3. TCRdb passed the 5' RACE reads through MiXCR, listing each CDR3 protein once. The table has 650,000 to 950,000 distinct CDR3 sequences, around 45% seen once; the top ten hold around 18%. Staff drew ten milliliters of peripheral blood from each donor. Trimming cost V 2 bases and J 5 bases, with 13 bases left between them. The CDR3 loop spans 14 amino acids. Germline V gene lookup returns CDR1 SGDLS and CDR2 YYNGEE.

The J gene is TRBJ2-5, the V gene TRBV9; the D gene is possibly TRBD2 (5 bases). The source of this sequence is a man between 60 and 70 years old in good health. Source material: blood. CDR3 bases: TGTGCCAGCAGCGTCGGCGGAGGATGGGAGACCCAGTACTTC. Its translation is CASSVGGGWETQYF.